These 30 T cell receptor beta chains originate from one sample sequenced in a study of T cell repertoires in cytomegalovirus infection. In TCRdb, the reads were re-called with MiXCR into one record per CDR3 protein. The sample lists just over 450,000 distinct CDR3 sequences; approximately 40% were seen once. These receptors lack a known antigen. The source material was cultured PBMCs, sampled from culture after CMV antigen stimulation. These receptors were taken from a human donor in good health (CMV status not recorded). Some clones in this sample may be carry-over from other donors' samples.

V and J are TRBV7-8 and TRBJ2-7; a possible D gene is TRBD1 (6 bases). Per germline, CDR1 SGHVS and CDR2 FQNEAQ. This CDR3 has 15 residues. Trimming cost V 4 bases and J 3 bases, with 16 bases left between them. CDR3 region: CASSSLMGRGYEQYF. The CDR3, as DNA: TGTGCCAGCAGCTCACTGATGGGCAGGGGCTACGAGCAGTACTTC.

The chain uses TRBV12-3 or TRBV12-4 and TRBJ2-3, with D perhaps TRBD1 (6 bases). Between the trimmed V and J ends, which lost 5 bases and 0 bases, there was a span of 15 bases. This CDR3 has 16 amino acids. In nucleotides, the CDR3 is TGTGCCAGCAGTATCCGGGACATAGCTAGCACAGATACGCAGTATTTT. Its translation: CASSIRDIASTDTQYF.

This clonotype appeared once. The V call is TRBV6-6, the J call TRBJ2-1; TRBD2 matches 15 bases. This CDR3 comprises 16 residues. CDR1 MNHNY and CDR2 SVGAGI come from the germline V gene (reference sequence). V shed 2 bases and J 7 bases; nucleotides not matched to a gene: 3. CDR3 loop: CASSYRGTSGGNEQFF. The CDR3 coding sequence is TGTGCCAGCAGTTACCGAGGGACTAGCGGGGGGAATGAGCAGTTCTTC.

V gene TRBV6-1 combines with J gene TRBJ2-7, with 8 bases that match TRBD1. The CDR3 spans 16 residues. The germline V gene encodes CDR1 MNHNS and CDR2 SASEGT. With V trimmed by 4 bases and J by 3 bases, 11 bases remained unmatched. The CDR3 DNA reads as TGTGCCAGCAGTGTATACTCCGGGACAGGAATCTACGAGCAGTACTTC. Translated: CASSVYSGTGIYEQYF.

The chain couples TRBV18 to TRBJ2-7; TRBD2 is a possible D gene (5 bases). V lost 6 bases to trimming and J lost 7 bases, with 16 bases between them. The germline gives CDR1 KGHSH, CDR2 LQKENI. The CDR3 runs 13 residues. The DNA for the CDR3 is TGTGCCAGCTCCACCCTTCGGGAATTTGAGCAGTACTTC. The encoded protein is CASSTLREFEQYF.

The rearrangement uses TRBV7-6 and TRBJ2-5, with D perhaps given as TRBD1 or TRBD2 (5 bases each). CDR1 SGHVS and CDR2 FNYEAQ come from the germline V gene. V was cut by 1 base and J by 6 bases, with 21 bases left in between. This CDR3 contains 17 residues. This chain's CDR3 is CASSLGARGRDRKTQYF. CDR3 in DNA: TGTGCCAGCAGCTTAGGGGCCCGGGGCCGGGATAGAAAGACCCAGTACTTC.

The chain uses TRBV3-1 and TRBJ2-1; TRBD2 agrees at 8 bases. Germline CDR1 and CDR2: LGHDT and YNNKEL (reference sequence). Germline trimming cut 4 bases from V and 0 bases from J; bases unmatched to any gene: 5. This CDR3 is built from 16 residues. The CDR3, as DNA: TGTGCCAGCAGCCGGCTTCTAGCGGGCTCCTACAATGAGCAGTTCTTC. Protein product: CASSRLLAGSYNEQFF.

The CDR3 sequence is CASSQEVRPMNTEAFF. The CDR3 nucleotides are TGCGCCAGCAGCCAAGAGGTCAGACCGATGAACACTGAAGCTTTCTTT. The chain joins TRBV4-1 to TRBJ1-1; D not resolved. This CDR3 has 16 amino acids. From germline, CDR1 is MGHRA and CDR2 YSYEKL. Trimming pared 0 bases from V and 0 bases from J, leaving 11 bases between.

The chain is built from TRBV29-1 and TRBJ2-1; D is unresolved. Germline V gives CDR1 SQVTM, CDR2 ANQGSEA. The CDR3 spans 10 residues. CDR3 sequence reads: CRVGRNEQFF. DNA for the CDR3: TGCAGGGTAGGCAGGAATGAGCAGTTCTTC.

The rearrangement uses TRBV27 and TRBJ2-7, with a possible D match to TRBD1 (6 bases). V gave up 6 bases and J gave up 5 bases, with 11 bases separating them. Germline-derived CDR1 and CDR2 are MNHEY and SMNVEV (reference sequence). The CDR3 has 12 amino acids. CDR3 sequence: CASSRPGDEQYF. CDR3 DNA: TGTGCCAGCAGCAGACCAGGGGACGAGCAGTACTTC.

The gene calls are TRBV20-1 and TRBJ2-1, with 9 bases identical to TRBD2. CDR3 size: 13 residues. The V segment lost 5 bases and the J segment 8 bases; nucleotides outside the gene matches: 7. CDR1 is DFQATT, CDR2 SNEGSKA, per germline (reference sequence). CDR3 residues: CSAGGGAFDEQFF. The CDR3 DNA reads TGCAGTGCTGGCGGGGGGGCTTTCGATGAGCAGTTCTTC.

CDR3 sequence (DNA): TGTGCCAGCAGTTTGAGGTCTTTTCGAGGGGTTCAGCCCCAGCATTTT. This translates into CASSLRSFRGVQPQHF. The chain uses TRBV28 and TRBJ1-5; D is perhaps TRBD1 (5 bases). Germline V gene sequence: CDR1 MDHEN, CDR2 SYDVKM. Trimming pared 3 bases from V and 6 bases from J, leaving 18 bases between. The length of the CDR3 is 16 residues.

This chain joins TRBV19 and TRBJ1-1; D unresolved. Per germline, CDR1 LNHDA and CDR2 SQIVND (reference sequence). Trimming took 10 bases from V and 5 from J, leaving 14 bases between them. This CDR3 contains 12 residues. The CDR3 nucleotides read TGTGCCACAAACTCTCGGGGTACTGAAGCTTTCTTT. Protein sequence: CATNSRGTEAFF.

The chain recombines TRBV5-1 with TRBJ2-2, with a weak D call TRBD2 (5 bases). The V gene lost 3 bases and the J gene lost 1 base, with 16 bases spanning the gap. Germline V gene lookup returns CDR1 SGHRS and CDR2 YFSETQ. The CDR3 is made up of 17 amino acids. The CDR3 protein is CASSWAFQAGNTGELFF. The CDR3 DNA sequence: TGCGCCAGCAGCTGGGCCTTCCAGGCGGGGAACACCGGGGAGCTGTTTTTT.

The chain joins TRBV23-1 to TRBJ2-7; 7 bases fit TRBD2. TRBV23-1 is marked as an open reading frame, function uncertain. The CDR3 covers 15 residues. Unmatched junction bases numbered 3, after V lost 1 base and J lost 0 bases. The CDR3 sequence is CASSQLPSGSYEQYF. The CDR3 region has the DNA TGCGCCAGCAGTCAATTGCCTAGCGGCTCCTACGAGCAGTACTTC.

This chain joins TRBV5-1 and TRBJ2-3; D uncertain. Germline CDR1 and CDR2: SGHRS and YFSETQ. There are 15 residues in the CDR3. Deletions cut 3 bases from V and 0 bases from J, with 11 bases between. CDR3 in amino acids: CASSYDQSSTDTQYF. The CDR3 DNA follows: TGCGCCAGCAGCTATGACCAGAGCAGCACAGATACGCAGTATTTT. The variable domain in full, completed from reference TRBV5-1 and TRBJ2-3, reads KAGVTQTPRYLIKTRGQQVTLSCSPISGHRSVSWYQQTPGQGLQFLFEYFSETQRNKGNFPGRFSGRQFSNSRSEMNVSTLELGDSALYLCASSYDQSSTDTQYFGPGTRLTVL.

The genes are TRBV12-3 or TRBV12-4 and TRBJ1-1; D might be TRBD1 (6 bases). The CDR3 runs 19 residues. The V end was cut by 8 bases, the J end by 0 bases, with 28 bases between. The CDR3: CASRSMRRGFRSMNTEAFF. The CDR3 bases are TGTGCCAGCCGCTCGATGCGGAGGGGGTTTAGGAGCATGAACACTGAAGCTTTCTTT.

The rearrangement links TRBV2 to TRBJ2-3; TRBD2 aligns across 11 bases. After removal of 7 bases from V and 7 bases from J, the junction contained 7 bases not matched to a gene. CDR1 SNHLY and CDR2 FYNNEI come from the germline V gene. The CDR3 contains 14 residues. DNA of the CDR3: TGTGCCAGCAAGCTAGCGGGGGGCGCGTATACGCAGTATTTT. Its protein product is CASKLAGGAYTQYF. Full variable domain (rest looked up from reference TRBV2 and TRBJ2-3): EPEVTQTPSHQVTQMGQEVILRCVPISNHLYFYWYRQILGQKVEFLVSFYNNEISEKSEIFDDQFSVERPDGSNFTLKIRSTKLEDSAMYFCASKLAGGAYTQYFGPGTRLTVL.

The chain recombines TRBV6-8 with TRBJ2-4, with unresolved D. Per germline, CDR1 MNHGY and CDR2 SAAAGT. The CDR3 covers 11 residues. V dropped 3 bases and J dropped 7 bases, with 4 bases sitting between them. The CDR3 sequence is CASSYGNIQYF. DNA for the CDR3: TGTGCCAGCAGTTATGGGAACATTCAGTACTTC.

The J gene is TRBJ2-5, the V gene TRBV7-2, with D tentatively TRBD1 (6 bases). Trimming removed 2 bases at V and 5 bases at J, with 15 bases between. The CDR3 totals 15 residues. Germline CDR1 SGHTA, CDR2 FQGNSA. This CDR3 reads CASSLSPGVQETQYF. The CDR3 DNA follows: TGTGCCAGCAGCTTATCGCCAGGGGTCCAGGAGACCCAGTACTTC.

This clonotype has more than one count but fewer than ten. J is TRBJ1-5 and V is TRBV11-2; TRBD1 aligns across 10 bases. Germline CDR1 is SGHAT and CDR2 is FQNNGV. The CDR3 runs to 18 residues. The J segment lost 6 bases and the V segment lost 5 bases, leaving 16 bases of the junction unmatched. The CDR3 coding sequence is TGTGCCAGCAGCCTGGGGACAGGGGCTTACGACGGAGGTCAGCCCCAGCATTTT. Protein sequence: CASSLGTGAYDGGQPQHF.

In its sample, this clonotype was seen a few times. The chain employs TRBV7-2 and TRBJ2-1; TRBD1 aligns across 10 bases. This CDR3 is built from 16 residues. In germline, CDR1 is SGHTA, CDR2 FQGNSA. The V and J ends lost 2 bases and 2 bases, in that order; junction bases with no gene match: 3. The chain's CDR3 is CASSLSGTGAYNEQFF. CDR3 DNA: TGTGCCAGCAGCTTATCTGGGACAGGGGCCTACAATGAGCAGTTCTTC.

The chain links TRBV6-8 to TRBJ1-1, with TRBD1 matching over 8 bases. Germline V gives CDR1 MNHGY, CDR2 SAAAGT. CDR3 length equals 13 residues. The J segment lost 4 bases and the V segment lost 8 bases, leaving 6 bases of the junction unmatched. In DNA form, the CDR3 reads TGTGCCAGCTCGGACAGGGTGAGCACTGAAGCTTTCTTT. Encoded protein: CASSDRVSTEAFF.

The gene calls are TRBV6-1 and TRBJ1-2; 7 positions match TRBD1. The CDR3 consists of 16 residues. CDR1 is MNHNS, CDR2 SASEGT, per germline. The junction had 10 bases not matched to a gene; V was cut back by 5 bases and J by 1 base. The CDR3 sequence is CASSYGRQGHNYGYTF. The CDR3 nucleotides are TGTGCCAGCAGTTACGGGCGACAGGGCCATAACTATGGCTACACCTTC.

CDR3 in amino acids: CASSSSLGRWTTYEQYF. The CDR3 DNA reads as TGTGCCAGTAGTTCATCTTTGGGCCGGTGGACTACCTACGAGCAGTACTTC. The V and J genes are TRBV19 and TRBJ2-7, with a possible D match to TRBD2 (6 bases). V lost 5 bases and J 2 bases, leaving 22 bases between the germline ends. In germline, CDR1 is LNHDA, CDR2 SQIVND (reference sequence). The CDR3 length is 17 residues. Full variable domain (remainder filled in from reference TRBV19 and TRBJ2-7): DGGITQSPKYLFRKEGQNVTLSCEQNLNHDAMYWYRQDPGQGLRLIYYSQIVNDFQKGDIAEGYSVSREKKESFPLTVTSAQKNPTAFYLCASSSSLGRWTTYEQYFGPGTRLTVT.

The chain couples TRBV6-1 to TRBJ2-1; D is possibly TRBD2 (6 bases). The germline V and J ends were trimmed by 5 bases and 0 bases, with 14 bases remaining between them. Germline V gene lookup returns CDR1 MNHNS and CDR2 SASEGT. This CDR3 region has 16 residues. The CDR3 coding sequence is TGTGCCAGCAGTCCCCCCCGACTAGGCTCCTACAATGAGCAGTTCTTC. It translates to CASSPPRLGSYNEQFF.

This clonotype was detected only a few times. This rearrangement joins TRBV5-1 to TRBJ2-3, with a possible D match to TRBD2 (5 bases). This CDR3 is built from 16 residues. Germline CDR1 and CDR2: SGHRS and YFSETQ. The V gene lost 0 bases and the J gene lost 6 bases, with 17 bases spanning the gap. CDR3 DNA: TGCGCCAGCAGCTTGGAGGGCTTGTTCGGCGGGGATACGCAGTATTTT. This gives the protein CASSLEGLFGGDTQYF.

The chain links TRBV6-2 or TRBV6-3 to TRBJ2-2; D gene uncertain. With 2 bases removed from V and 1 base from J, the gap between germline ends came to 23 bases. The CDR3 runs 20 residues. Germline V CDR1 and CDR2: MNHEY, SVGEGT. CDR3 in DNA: TGTGCCAGCAGTTACCCTCTCCCACGCGAGCTGGAAGTGAACACCGGGGAGCTGTTTTTT. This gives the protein CASSYPLPRELEVNTGELFF.

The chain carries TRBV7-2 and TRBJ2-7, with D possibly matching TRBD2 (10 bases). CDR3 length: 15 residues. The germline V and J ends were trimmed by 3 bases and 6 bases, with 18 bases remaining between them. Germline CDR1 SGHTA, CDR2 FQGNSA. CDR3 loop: CASSFELAGQGEQYF. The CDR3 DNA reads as TGTGCCAGCAGCTTCGAACTAGCGGGACAGGGCGAGCAGTACTTC.

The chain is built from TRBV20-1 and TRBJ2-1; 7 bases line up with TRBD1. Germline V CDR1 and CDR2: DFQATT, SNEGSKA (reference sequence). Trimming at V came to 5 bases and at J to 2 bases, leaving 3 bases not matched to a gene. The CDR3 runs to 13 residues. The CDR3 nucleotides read TGCAGTGCTCCCGGGACAGCCTACAATGAGCAGTTCTTC. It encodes CSAPGTAYNEQFF.